This TCR beta chain was recorded in a study of T cell repertoires in cytomegalovirus infection. As for this clonotype: Its antigen remains unidentified.

V lost 9 bases to trimming and J lost 5 bases, with 16 bases between them. The germline gives CDR1 MNHEY, CDR2 SVGEGT. The CDR3 runs 13 residues. Study outcomes and limitations: Dominating the ex vivo response were HLA-C-restricted CMV-specific TCR beta clonotypes. Based on cumulative public TCR beta family frequency, carriers of CMV plus the relevant HLA were identified.

TCRdb redid the calling of the reads with MiXCR, one entry per CDR3 protein. Of 55,000 to 85,000 distinct CDR3 sequences listed, around 3.8% are singletons. The receptor comes from a human donor in good health (CMV status not recorded). Some clones in this sample may be carry-over from other donors' samples. The sample was PBMCs. The gene calls are TRBV6-2 or TRBV6-3 and TRBJ1-1; D is unresolved. The CDR3 DNA reads as TGTGCCAGTCTGGCCAGCCGCGGGACTGAAGCTTTCTTT. Its translation: CASLASRGTEAFF.